This TCR beta chain was captured by sequencing in a study of identical twins. Template switching created a universal primer site, and the cDNA included unique molecular identifiers. Via MiXCR, TCRdb re-called the 5' RACE reads, giving one row per CDR3 protein. The top ten clones hold under 2% of a sample with approximately 690,000 distinct CDR3 sequences, over 5% of them seen once. Looked up from germline, CDR1 is SNHLY and CDR2 is FYNNEI. The CDR3 has 13 amino acids. Between the trimmed V and J ends, which lost 3 bases and 6 bases, there was a span of 9 bases. This clonotype was counted a few times. The receptor's source is a man aged 18 to 29 in good health. The genes are TRBV2 and TRBJ2-1, with no clear D. The sample taken for sequencing was naive T cells sorted from blood. CDR3 sequence: CASSEEWGNEQFF. The CDR3 bases are TGTGCCAGCAGTGAGGAGTGGGGCAATGAGCAGTTCTTC.